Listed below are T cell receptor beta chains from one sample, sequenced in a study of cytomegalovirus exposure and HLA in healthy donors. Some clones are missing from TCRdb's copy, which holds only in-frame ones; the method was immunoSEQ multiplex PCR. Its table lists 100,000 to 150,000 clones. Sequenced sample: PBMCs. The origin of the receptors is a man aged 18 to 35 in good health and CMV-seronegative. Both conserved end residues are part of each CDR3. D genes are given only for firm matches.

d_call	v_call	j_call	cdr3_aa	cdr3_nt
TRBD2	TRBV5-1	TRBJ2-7	CASRPGLAGSREQYF	TGCGCCAGCAGACCGGGACTAGCGGGGTCCCGCGAGCAGTACTTC
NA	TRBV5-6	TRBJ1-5	CASSLGRSNQPQHF	TGTGCCAGCAGCTTGGGCAGGAGCAATCAGCCCCAGCATTTT
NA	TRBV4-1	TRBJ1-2	CASSQGGAKPPGYTF	TGCGCCAGCAGCCAAGGGGGAGCCAAACCACCGGGCTACACCTTC
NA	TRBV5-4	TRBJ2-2	CASSLRGGVNTGELFF	TGTGCCAGCAGCTTACGCGGCGGGGTGAACACCGGGGAGCTGTTTTTT
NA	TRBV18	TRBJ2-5	CASSHQASRETQYF	TGTGCCAGCTCACATCAGGCCTCACGAGAGACCCAGTACTTC
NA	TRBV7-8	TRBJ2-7	CASSQEKGQIYEQYF	TGTGCCAGCAGCCAAGAAAAAGGACAGATCTACGAGCAGTACTTC
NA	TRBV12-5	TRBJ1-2	CASDLVLGRPNGYTF	TGTGCTAGTGATTTGGTATTGGGCAGGCCGAATGGCTACACCTTC
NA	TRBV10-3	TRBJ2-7	CAISPGSEQYF	TGTGCCATCTCCCCAGGATCCGAGCAGTACTTC
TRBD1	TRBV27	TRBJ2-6	CASSSETGGLSGANVLTF	TGTGCCAGCAGCTCCGAGACAGGGGGCCTCTCTGGGGCCAACGTCCTGACTTTC
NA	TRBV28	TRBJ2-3	CASSTLRGREARMGRDTQYF	TGTGCCAGCAGCACCCTTAGGGGGCGGGAGGCCCGAATGGGGCGAGATACGCAGTATTTT
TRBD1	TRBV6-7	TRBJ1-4	CASSYCSGPQGMKEKLFF	TGTGCCAGCAGTTACTGTTCCGGGCCACAGGGGATGAAGGAAAAACTGTTTTTT
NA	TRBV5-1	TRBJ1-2	CASSLRRDLGYTF	TGCGCCAGCAGCTTGCGCAGGGATCTAGGCTACACCTTC
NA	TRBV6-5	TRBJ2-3	CASSYQPESTDTQYF	TGTGCCAGCAGTTACCAACCGGAGAGCACAGATACGCAGTATTTT
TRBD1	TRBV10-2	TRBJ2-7	CASQGDVGEQYF	TGCGCCAGCCAGGGGGACGTGGGCGAGCAGTACTTC
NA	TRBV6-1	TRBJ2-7	CASSEAAGQPTYEQYF	TGTGCCAGCAGTGAAGCGGCGGGACAGCCCACCTACGAGCAGTACTTC
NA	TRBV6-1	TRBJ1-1	CASIGRSTNTEAFF	TGTGCCAGCATTGGAAGATCGACAAACACTGAAGCTTTCTTT
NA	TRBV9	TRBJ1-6	CASSPGTSGLNSPLHF	TGTGCCAGCAGCCCAGGGACATCGGGGTTGAATTCACCCCTCCACTTT
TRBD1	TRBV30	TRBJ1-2	CAWKGQGTNYGYTF	TGTGCCTGGAAGGGACAGGGGACTAACTATGGCTACACCTTC
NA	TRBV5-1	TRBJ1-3	CASSFGAAGNTIYF	TGCGCCAGCAGCTTTGGGGCAGCAGGAAACACCATATATTTT
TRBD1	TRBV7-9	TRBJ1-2	CASSPGTGLYGYTF	TGTGCCAGCAGCCCCGGGACAGGGCTCTATGGCTACACCTTC
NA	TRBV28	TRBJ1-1	CASSEGGVGGTEAFF	TGTGCCAGCAGTGAGGGGGGGGTAGGGGGCACTGAAGCTTTCTTT
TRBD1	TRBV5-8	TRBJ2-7	CASSPRTGSYEQYF	TGTGCCAGCAGCCCCAGGACAGGGTCCTACGAGCAGTACTTC